Each of the 27 T cell receptor beta chains below was sequenced from the same sample in a study of human T cells and chemical hapten exposure. MiXCR, applied by TCRdb to the RACE reads, yields one record per CDR3 protein. The repertoire has 130,000 or so distinct CDR3 sequences, 8.5% to 9.5% of them found once; the top ten carry 1.5% to 2%. Regarding time point: healthy volunteer bleed at 2 weeks. It was unfractionated whole blood from which total RNA was extracted. Sequenced: whole blood. The receptors were gathered from a male donor in good health. Some clones in this sample may be carry-over from other donors' samples.

The chain uses TRBV5-5 and TRBJ2-7, with TRBD2 matching over 7 bases. The CDR3 is 20 amino acids. V shed 0 bases and J 2 bases; nucleotides not matched to a gene: 20. Per the germline V gene, CDR1 is SGHKS and CDR2 is YYEKEE (reference sequence). This CDR3 reads CASSLEDGIKRDGIAYEQYF. The CDR3 coding sequence is TGTGCCAGCAGCTTGGAAGACGGTATAAAGCGGGATGGTATAGCCTACGAGCAGTACTTC.

The V and J genes are TRBV27 and TRBJ1-1; D is perhaps TRBD1 (6 bases). The germline CDR1 and CDR2 sequences are MNHEY and SMNVEV (reference sequence). The ends were cut back, 5 bases at V and 0 bases at J, with 13 bases in the middle. The CDR3 covers 15 residues. As DNA, the CDR3 is TGTGCCAGCAGTCCCTGGACAGCCTTGAACACTGAAGCTTTCTTT. Protein sequence: CASSPWTALNTEAFF.

Many counts were recorded for this clonotype. The chain recombines TRBV25-1 with TRBJ2-7; D is unclear. CDR1 and CDR2 from the germline V gene are MGHDK and SYGVNS. Trimming cost V 4 bases and J 0 bases, with 7 bases left between them. The CDR3 extends over 13 amino acids. Here the CDR3 DNA reads TGTGCCAGCAGTGCGACCGTCTCCTACGAGCAGTACTTC. Translation gives CASSATVSYEQYF.

This clonotype was counted a few times. V gene TRBV20-1 combines with J gene TRBJ2-1, with 11 bases that match TRBD2. Trimming took 4 bases from V and 4 from J; bases not matched to a gene: 6. Germline CDR1 reads DFQATT; CDR2 reads SNEGSKA (reference sequence). This CDR3 is 15 amino acids long. This CDR3 reads CSATGTSGVYNEQFF. Here the CDR3 DNA reads TGCAGTGCTACCGGGACTAGCGGAGTTTACAATGAGCAGTTCTTC.

This clonotype has just one count. The chain joins TRBV7-9 to TRBJ2-3; 8 bases are a match to TRBD2. This CDR3 comprises 15 residues. With V trimmed by 5 bases and J by 5 bases, 9 bases remained unmatched. Germline CDR1 SEHNR, CDR2 FQNEAQ (reference sequence). CDR3 bases: TGTGCCAGCAGCATCCCGAGCGGGAGTGTAGATACGCAGTATTTT. Protein: CASSIPSGSVDTQYF.

This clonotype was seen a handful of times. One end of the junction fails to match germline, which may point to a read error. This sequence joins TRBV5-6 and TRBJ2-7; 7 nucleotides agree with TRBD1. The germline V gene has CDR1 SGHDT and CDR2 YYEEEE. This CDR3 has 14 amino acids. The CDR3 coding sequence is TGTGTCAGCAGCTGGGACAGTACCAGTAATAAGCAGTACTTC. It encodes CVSSWDSTSNKQYF.

The V call is TRBV3-1, the J call TRBJ1-5; 10 nucleotides agree with TRBD1. This CDR3 contains 14 residues. The germline V gene has CDR1 LGHDT and CDR2 YNNKEL (reference sequence). The V segment lost 8 bases and the J segment 3 bases; nucleotides outside the gene matches: 4. CDR3 region: CASSTGGHNQPQHF. In DNA, the CDR3 is TGTGCCAGCTCGACAGGGGGCCACAATCAGCCCCAGCATTTT.

As regards this clonotype: A clone one base away is much larger, so this may be a read error. The rearrangement links TRBV11-1 to TRBJ2-7; D perhaps matches TRBD1 (6 bases). CDR1 and CDR2 from the germline V gene are SGHAT and FQDESV (reference sequence). This CDR3 has 16 residues. CDR3 protein: CASNLAPLGQLYEQYF. The DNA for the CDR3 is TGTGCCAGCAACTTAGCCCCACTGGGACAACTCTACGAGCAGTACTTC.

This clonotype has a handful of counts. This chain links TRBV6-5 with TRBJ1-1; 10 bases fit TRBD1. V lost 7 bases and J lost 3; bases outside the gene matches: 5. Germline V gene sequence: CDR1 MNHEY, CDR2 SVGAGI. CDR3 length: 14 residues. CDR3 region: CASTPGQGYTEAFF. CDR3 in DNA: TGTGCCAGCACCCCGGGACAGGGGTACACTGAAGCTTTCTTT.

The chain couples TRBV10-3 to TRBJ1-2; TRBD1 matches at 7 bases. The CDR3 is 15 amino acids. The germline gives CDR1 ENHRY, CDR2 SYGVKD. J lost 3 bases, V lost 0 bases, and 4 bases had no gene match. This chain's CDR3 is CAISESRGQDYGYTF. In DNA, the CDR3 is TGTGCCATCAGTGAGTCAAGGGGGCAGGACTATGGCTACACCTTC.

This clonotype has a handful of counts. The chain is built from TRBV27 and TRBJ1-5; D is perhaps TRBD1 (6 bases). CDR1 MNHEY and CDR2 SMNVEV come from the germline V gene (reference sequence). V was shortened by 0 bases and J by 5 bases, with 11 bases between the two germline ends. The CDR3 spans 15 residues. The CDR3 loop reads CASSLSGGPYQPQHF. The CDR3 nucleotides are TGTGCCAGCAGTTTATCGGGGGGCCCCTATCAGCCCCAGCATTTT.

The chain employs TRBV5-4 and TRBJ1-1, with D possibly TRBD1 on 6 matching bases. This CDR3 is 15 amino acids long. The V end lost 3 bases, the J end lost 1 base, and 13 bases lay between the germline ends. Germline loops: CDR1 SGHNT, CDR2 YYREEE (reference sequence). This CDR3 is CASSWGDTSNTEAFF. The CDR3 nucleotides are TGTGCCAGCAGCTGGGGGGACACTTCGAACACTGAAGCTTTCTTT.

This clonotype was observed many times. CDR3 protein: CSVESPSGRTYNEQFF. The CDR3 DNA sequence: TGCAGCGTTGAATCCCCTAGCGGGAGGACTTACAATGAGCAGTTCTTC. The chain couples TRBV29-1 to TRBJ2-1; 11 bases match TRBD2. Germline CDR1 reads SQVTM; CDR2 reads ANQGSEA. The CDR3 has 16 amino acids. V gave up 2 bases and J gave up 4 bases; unmatched junction bases: 7.

This clonotype has a count of ten or more. The chain joins TRBV7-2 to TRBJ2-7; possible D gene TRBD2, 7 bases. The CDR3 has 13 residues. V lost 6 bases, J lost 2 bases, and 11 bases lay in between. Germline CDR1 reads SGHTA; CDR2 reads FQGNSA. The CDR3 region has the DNA TGTGCCAGCAGGGGGGCGGGAGCCTACGAGCAGTACTTC. Translated, it gives CASRGAGAYEQYF.

The chain employs TRBV10-3 and TRBJ2-3, with D tentatively TRBD1 (5 bases). Trimming removed 7 bases from V and 4 bases from J, with 15 bases in between. Germline values: CDR1 ENHRY, CDR2 SYGVKD. This CDR3 is built from 14 residues. The DNA of the CDR3 is TGTGCCATCAAGCCTCAGGGATCCGCAGATACGCAGTATTTT. Its protein is CAIKPQGSADTQYF.

The sample holds many counts of this clonotype. The V call is TRBV25-1, the J call TRBJ2-7; possible D gene TRBD1, 6 bases. The length of the CDR3 is 14 residues. The V gene's germline CDR1 is MGHDK and CDR2 SYGVNS. Trimming stripped 3 bases from V and 0 bases from J, with 9 bases between. The CDR3 is CASSDRGDSYEQYF. Written as DNA, the CDR3 is TGTGCCAGCAGTGACAGGGGTGACTCCTACGAGCAGTACTTC.

This clonotype was counted a few times. The chain links TRBV19 to TRBJ2-3; tentatively, D is TRBD2 (6 bases). The CDR3 length is 14 residues. Germline lookup yields CDR1 LNHDA and CDR2 SQIVND (reference sequence). Trimming cost V 4 bases and J 1 base, with 9 bases left between them. The CDR3, as DNA: TGTGCCAGTAGTACCGGAGGGGGCACAGATACGCAGTATTTT. Translating it yields CASSTGGGTDTQYF.

The chain joins TRBV2 to TRBJ2-2; possible D gene TRBD2, 6 bases. This CDR3 has 15 amino acids. The V gene lost 4 bases and the J gene lost 2 bases, with 11 bases spanning the gap. Germline assignment: CDR1 SNHLY and CDR2 FYNNEI. CDR3 nucleotide sequence: TGTGCCAGCAGTGGTGGGGGGACTAACACCGGGGAGCTGTTTTTT. Amino acid sequence: CASSGGGTNTGELFF.

This clonotype appeared many times. The CDR3 sequence: CSVRLAGGHGNTGELFF. The DNA of the CDR3 is TGCAGCGTTCGACTAGCGGGGGGGCACGGAAACACCGGGGAGCTGTTTTTT. This rearrangement joins TRBV29-1 to TRBJ2-2, with 14 bases aligning to TRBD2. Germline V gene lookup returns CDR1 SQVTM and CDR2 ANQGSEA. The CDR3 covers 17 residues. The ends lost 5 bases at V and 2 bases at J; junction bases unmatched: 7.

This clonotype has only a few counts. The J gene is TRBJ2-5, the V gene TRBV4-2, with a tentative D call TRBD1 (7 bases). This CDR3 comprises 15 residues. V lost 4 bases and J 4 bases, leaving 16 bases between the germline ends. The germline gives CDR1 LGHNA, CDR2 YNFKEQ. The CDR3 here is CASSPGEGGGETQYF. CDR3 bases: TGTGCCAGCAGCCCGGGGGAAGGGGGCGGAGAGACCCAGTACTTC.

This sequence joins TRBV10-3 and TRBJ2-7, with TRBD1 matching 7 bases. The CDR3 length is 14 residues. CDR1 and CDR2 (germline): ENHRY, SYGVKD. The J segment lost 2 bases and the V segment lost 0 bases, leaving 1 base of the junction unmatched. CDR3: CAISESGQAYEQYF. As DNA, the CDR3 is TGTGCCATCAGTGAGTCTGGACAGGCCTACGAGCAGTACTTC.

Concerning this clonotype: Mismatch with germline at one junction end may stem from a read error. This chain connects TRBV6-1 to TRBJ1-1; D is uncertain. The CDR3 sequence is 14 residues long. CDR1 is MNHNS and CDR2 is SASEGT in the germline V gene. The CDR3 sequence: CASSEDVLNTEAFF. The CDR3 region has the DNA TGTGCCAGCAGCGAAGACGTTTTGAACACTGAAGCTTTCTTT.

This clonotype was recorded many times. This chain connects TRBV7-8 to TRBJ1-3; D perhaps matches TRBD1 (6 bases). Germline V lookup: CDR1 SGHVS, CDR2 FQNEAQ. V was trimmed by 8 bases and J by 0 bases, leaving 11 bases between them. There are 14 residues in the CDR3. CDR3 loop: CASFQGSSGNTIYF. In DNA form, the CDR3 reads TGTGCCAGCTTTCAGGGGAGCTCTGGAAACACCATATATTTT.

The V gene is TRBV30, the J gene TRBJ2-1; 8 positions match TRBD2. V was clipped by 4 bases and J by 9 bases; unmatched bases: 5. CDR3 length: 12 amino acids. Germline CDR1 reads GTSNPN; CDR2 reads SVGIG (reference sequence). CDR3 DNA: TGTGCCTGGACCAACGGGGGGGCTGAGCAGTTCTTC. It yields the protein CAWTNGGAEQFF. The full variable domain, with the rest looked up from reference TRBV30 and TRBJ2-1, is SQTIHQWPATLVQPVGSPLSLECTVEGTSNPNLYWYRQAAGRGLQLLFYSVGIGQISSEVPQNLSASRPQDRQFILSSKKLLLSDSGFYLCAWTNGGAEQFFGPGTRLTVL.

This clonotype was seen more than once but under ten times. The chain's CDR3 is CASSTWGSGANVLTF. The CDR3, as DNA: TGTGCCAGCAGTACATGGGGGTCTGGGGCCAACGTCCTGACTTTC. The J gene is TRBJ2-6, the V gene TRBV12-3 or TRBV12-4; D is tentatively TRBD1 or TRBD2 (5 bases each). The CDR3 sequence is 15 residues long. V gave up 5 bases and J gave up 1 base, with 9 bases separating them.

The chain has TRBV10-3 and TRBJ1-1; D ambiguous. Germline V gene lookup returns CDR1 ENHRY and CDR2 SYGVKD. V was cut by 5 bases and J by 1 base, with 11 bases left in between. The CDR3 spans 14 residues. The CDR3 protein is CAISMVGENTEAFF. The CDR3 DNA sequence: TGTGCCATCAGTATGGTCGGCGAGAACACTGAAGCTTTCTTT.

This clonotype was detected many times. The chain employs TRBV5-1 and TRBJ2-7; D uncertain. Trimming took 4 bases from V and 2 from J, leaving 13 bases between them. This CDR3 comprises 14 residues. Germline V lookup: CDR1 SGHRS, CDR2 YFSETQ. The CDR3 sequence is CASSKDQLAYEQYF. The CDR3 region has the DNA TGCGCCAGCAGCAAGGATCAATTAGCCTACGAGCAGTACTTC.